A single sample gave rise to the 13 T cell receptor beta chains below, sequenced in a study of cytomegalovirus exposure and HLA in healthy donors. Primers: 60 Vbeta forward and 13 Jbeta reverse. Generated by immunoSEQ multiplex PCR, the TCRdb table keeps only in-frame clones and is missing some. The repertoire holds approximately 70,000 clones, with roughly 81% as singletons. Input material: PBMCs. The receptor set was obtained from a human donor in good health.

The rearrangement joins TRBV11-3 to TRBJ2-2, with a possible D match to TRBD1 (5 bases). This CDR3 is built from 13 residues. CDR1 SGHNT and CDR2 YENEEA come from the germline V gene. V was shortened by 5 bases and J by 3 bases, with 7 bases between the two germline ends. The CDR3 DNA follows: TGTGCCAGCAGCCGGACATACACCGGGGAGCTGTTTTTT. This codes for CASSRTYTGELFF.

The chain recombines TRBV29-1 with TRBJ2-1, with 7 bases aligning to TRBD1. The CDR3 contains 15 residues. Germline-derived CDR1 and CDR2 are SQVTM and ANQGSEA. With V trimmed by 6 bases and J by 5 bases, 13 bases remained unmatched. The CDR3 DNA reads as TGCAGCGTGGCGGTAGGAAGGGGGCTCCACAATGAGCAGTTCTTC. Protein sequence: CSVAVGRGLHNEQFF.

This CDR3 reads CAISDSRTSNQPQHF. For the CDR3, the DNA is TGTGCCATCAGTGATAGCAGGACAAGCAATCAGCCCCAGCATTTT. This chain links TRBV10-3 with TRBJ1-5, with D possibly TRBD1 on 5 matching bases. V was trimmed by 3 bases and J by 1 base, leaving 10 bases between them. CDR1 and CDR2 (germline): ENHRY, SYGVKD. This CDR3 region has 15 residues.

This clone was found a few times. The chain has TRBV5-6 and TRBJ1-4; D is possibly TRBD1 (5 bases). Trimming took 1 base from V and 12 from J, leaving 7 bases between them. CDR1 SGHDT and CDR2 YYEEEE come from the germline V gene. The CDR3 has 11 amino acids. This CDR3 is CASSLKGQLFF. The CDR3 region has the DNA TGTGCCAGCAGCTTGAAGGGGCAACTGTTTTTT. The whole variable domain, filled in from reference TRBV5-6 and TRBJ1-4, reads DAGVTQSPTHLIKTRGQQVTLRCSPKSGHDTVSWYQQALGQGPQFIFQYYEEEERQRGNFPDRFSGHQFPNYSSELNVNALLLGDSALYLCASSLKGQLFFGSGTQLSVL.

The chain has TRBV7-2 and TRBJ1-1; 7 nucleotides align to TRBD1. The V gene end was trimmed by 3 bases and the J gene end by 0 bases; junction bases not matched to a gene: 4. The CDR3 covers 15 residues. CDR1 SGHTA and CDR2 FQGNSA come from the germline V gene. CDR3 residues: CASSLDRSMNTEAFF. CDR3 DNA: TGTGCCAGCAGCTTGGACAGGTCCATGAACACTGAAGCTTTCTTT.

This clone was seen a handful of times. The chain couples TRBV11-3 to TRBJ1-3; D possibly corresponds to TRBD1 (6 bases). Germline CDR1 reads SGHNT; CDR2 reads YENEEA. Trimming left V 1 base short and J 0 bases short, with 13 bases between. This CDR3 contains 17 residues. The CDR3 DNA reads as TGTGCCAGCAGCTTAGTTTCACAGGGTGACTCTGGAAACACCATATATTTT. Encoded protein: CASSLVSQGDSGNTIYF.

The chain has TRBV6-5 and TRBJ2-2; TRBD2 aligns across 9 bases. Germline-derived CDR1 and CDR2 are MNHEY and SVGAGI. CDR3 length: 14 amino acids. After removal of 4 bases from V and 7 bases from J, the junction contained 4 bases not matched to a gene. The CDR3 DNA follows: TGTGCCAGCAGTTGGCAGCGGGAGGTCGGGGAGCTGTTTTTT. As protein: CASSWQREVGELFF.

This clone has just one count. As DNA, the CDR3 is TGCATCCCGGGGGGTGGAGGGGCCGCAGTCACTGAAGCTTTCTTT. Amino acid sequence: CIPGGGGAAVTEAFF. The genes are TRBV29-1 and TRBJ1-1; D is possibly TRBD1 (5 bases). The germline gives CDR1 SQVTM, CDR2 ANQGSEA. The CDR3 covers 15 residues. The variable domain in full, with the rest retrieved from reference TRBV29-1 and TRBJ1-1, is SAVISQKPSRDICQRGTSLTIQCQVDSQVTMMFWYRQQPGQSLTLIATANQGSEATYESGFVIDKFPISRPNLTFSTLTVSNMSPEDSSIYLCIPGGGGAAVTEAFFGQGTRLTVV.

J is TRBJ2-1 and V is TRBV5-1; possibly TRBD1 for D (5 bases). This CDR3 region has 15 residues. With 0 bases removed from V and 8 bases from J, the gap between germline ends came to 15 bases. Germline-derived CDR1 and CDR2 are SGHRS and YFSETQ. CDR3 loop: CASSLDGAPRDEQFF. In DNA form, the CDR3 reads TGCGCCAGCAGCTTGGATGGGGCCCCTAGGGATGAGCAGTTCTTC.

The J gene is TRBJ1-2, the V gene TRBV28; 7 nucleotides agree with TRBD1. The CDR3 has 13 amino acids. The germline V gene has CDR1 MDHEN and CDR2 SYDVKM. V was pared by 6 bases and J by 5 bases, with 6 bases of the junction left unmatched. In DNA form, the CDR3 reads TGTGCCAGCAGAACGGGACAGTTATATGGCTACACCTTC. The encoded protein is CASRTGQLYGYTF.

The chain is built from TRBV19 and TRBJ2-3, with TRBD1 identical over 10 bases. The ends lost 10 bases at V and 4 bases at J; junction bases unmatched: 11. Germline V CDR1 and CDR2: LNHDA, SQIVND (reference sequence). CDR3 length: 15 amino acids. CDR3 sequence: CATLVRDRGADTQYF. For the CDR3, the DNA is TGTGCCACCCTCGTAAGGGACAGGGGAGCAGATACGCAGTATTTT.

The chain uses TRBV7-6 and TRBJ2-2; D uncertain. The CDR3 is 18 amino acids. Germline-derived CDR1 and CDR2 are SGHVS and FNYEAQ. V gave up 5 bases and J gave up 4 bases, with 23 bases separating them. CDR3 region: CASSRYNNTTSRTGELFF. CDR3 bases: TGTGCCAGCAGCCGATACAACAATACTACGTCGCGCACCGGGGAGCTGTTTTTT.

This rearrangement joins TRBV25-1 to TRBJ1-2; 8 bases align to TRBD1. Germline V gene data show CDR1 as MGHDK and CDR2 as SYGVNS. The V gene end was trimmed by 9 bases and the J gene end by 3 bases; junction bases not matched to a gene: 12. This CDR3 region has 15 residues. The CDR3, as DNA: TGTGCCAGTGAAACGGCGCAGGGGGCTTACTATGGCTACACCTTC. This codes for CASETAQGAYYGYTF.